A selection of T cell receptor beta chains follows, all from one sample in a study of beta chain features in type 1 diabetes. Using immunoSEQ multiplex PCR, the repertoire was profiled, and TCRdb retains in-frame clones only, with some absent. The data contain 250,000 to 300,000 clones, approximately 25% of them singletons. The sequencing input was naive CD4+ T cells from blood. The origin of the receptors is a woman aged 25 to 39 with type 1 diabetes. Both conserved end residues are part of each CDR3. Each record gives: clone size, D gene, V gene, J gene, CDR3 protein, CDR3 DNA. D genes are given only for firm matches. Only part of the rows carry a size: once, few, many, or a class if the clone is expanded.

clone_size: .
d_call: .
v_call: TRBV5-8
j_call: TRBJ2-1
cdr3_aa: CASSLANEQFF
cdr3_nt: TGTGCCAGCAGCTTGGCGAATGAGCAGTTCTTC

clone_size: .
d_call: TRBD2
v_call: TRBV7-3
j_call: TRBJ2-1
cdr3_aa: CASSSGGGKVEQFF
cdr3_nt: TGTGCCAGCAGCAGCGGGGGAGGGAAGGTTGAGCAGTTCTTC

clone_size: .
d_call: TRBD2
v_call: TRBV7-2
j_call: TRBJ2-1
cdr3_aa: CASSLTLAGEAGFF
cdr3_nt: TGTGCCAGCAGCTTAACACTAGCGGGAGAAGCCGGTTTCTTC

clone_size: once
d_call: TRBD1
v_call: TRBV4-1
j_call: TRBJ2-2
cdr3_aa: CASSQAGQAQFLSMELFF
cdr3_nt: TGCGCCAGCAGCCAAGCTGGACAGGCTCAGTTTTTGTCTATGGAGCTGTTTTTT

clone_size: .
d_call: TRBD2
v_call: TRBV19
j_call: TRBJ2-7
cdr3_aa: CASSTLADAYEQYF
cdr3_nt: TGTGCCAGTAGCACACTAGCGGACGCCTACGAGCAGTACTTC

clone_size: few
d_call: TRBD1
v_call: TRBV19
j_call: TRBJ1-5
cdr3_aa: CASAGQDRFSNQPQHF
cdr3_nt: TGTGCCAGTGCAGGACAGGATAGGTTTAGCAATCAGCCCCAGCATTTT

clone_size: .
d_call: .
v_call: TRBV7-8
j_call: TRBJ2-7
cdr3_aa: CASSLWAAGANNEQYF
cdr3_nt: TGTGCCAGCAGCTTATGGGCGGCAGGGGCTAACAACGAGCAGTACTTC

clone_size: .
d_call: .
v_call: TRBV27
j_call: TRBJ2-7
cdr3_aa: CASRRHRDNYEQYF
cdr3_nt: TGTGCCAGCAGACGACACCGGGACAACTACGAGCAGTACTTC

clone_size: .
d_call: TRBD2
v_call: TRBV19
j_call: TRBJ2-3
cdr3_aa: CACRMTGGSTDTQYF
cdr3_nt: TGTGCCTGTCGTATGACGGGGGGGAGCACAGATACGCAGTATTTT

clone_size: .
d_call: .
v_call: TRBV5-1
j_call: TRBJ2-1
cdr3_aa: CASSPGFSSYNEQFF
cdr3_nt: TGCGCCAGCAGCCCAGGCTTCAGCTCCTACAATGAGCAGTTCTTC

clone_size: few
d_call: .
v_call: TRBV30
j_call: TRBJ1-4
cdr3_aa: CAWSWRMNEKLFF
cdr3_nt: TGTGCCTGGAGTTGGCGGATGAATGAAAAACTGTTTTTT

clone_size: .
d_call: TRBD1
v_call: TRBV29-1
j_call: TRBJ1-2
cdr3_aa: CSASPLGTGYGYTF
cdr3_nt: TGCAGCGCCTCGCCCCTAGGGACAGGGTATGGCTACACCTTC